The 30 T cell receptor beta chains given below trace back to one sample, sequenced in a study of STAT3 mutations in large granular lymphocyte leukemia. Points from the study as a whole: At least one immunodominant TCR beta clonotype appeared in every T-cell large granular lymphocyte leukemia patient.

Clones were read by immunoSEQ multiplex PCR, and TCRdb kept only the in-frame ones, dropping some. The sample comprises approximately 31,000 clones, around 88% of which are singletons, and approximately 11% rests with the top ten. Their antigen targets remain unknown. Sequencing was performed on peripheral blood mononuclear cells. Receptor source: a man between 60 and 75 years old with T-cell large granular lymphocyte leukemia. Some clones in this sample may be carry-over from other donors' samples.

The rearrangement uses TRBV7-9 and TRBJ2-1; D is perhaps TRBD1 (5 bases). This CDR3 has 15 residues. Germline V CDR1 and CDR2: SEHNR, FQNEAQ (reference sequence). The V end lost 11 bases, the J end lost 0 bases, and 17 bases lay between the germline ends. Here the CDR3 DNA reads TGTGCCGGGGCTAAGGAAGCGCGCTCCTACAATGAGCAGTTCTTC. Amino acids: CAGAKEARSYNEQFF.

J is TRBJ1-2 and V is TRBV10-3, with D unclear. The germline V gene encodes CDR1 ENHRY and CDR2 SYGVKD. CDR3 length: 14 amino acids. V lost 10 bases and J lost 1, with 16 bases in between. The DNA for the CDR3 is TGTGCCAGCGGCTCCGGGCTACATAACTATGGCTACACCTTC. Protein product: CASGSGLHNYGYTF.

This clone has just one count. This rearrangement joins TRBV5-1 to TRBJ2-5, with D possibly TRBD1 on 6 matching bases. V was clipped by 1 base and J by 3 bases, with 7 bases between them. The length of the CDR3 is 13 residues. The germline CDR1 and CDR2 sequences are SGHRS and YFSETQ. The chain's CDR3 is CASSLSGEETQYF. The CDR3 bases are TGCGCCAGCAGCTTGTCAGGGGAAGAGACCCAGTACTTC.

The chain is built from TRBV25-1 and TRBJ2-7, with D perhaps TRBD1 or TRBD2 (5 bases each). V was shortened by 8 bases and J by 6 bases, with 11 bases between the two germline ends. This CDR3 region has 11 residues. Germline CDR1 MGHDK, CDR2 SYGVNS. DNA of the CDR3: TGTGCCAGCGGGACCGTGGCCGAGCAGTACTTC. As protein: CASGTVAEQYF.

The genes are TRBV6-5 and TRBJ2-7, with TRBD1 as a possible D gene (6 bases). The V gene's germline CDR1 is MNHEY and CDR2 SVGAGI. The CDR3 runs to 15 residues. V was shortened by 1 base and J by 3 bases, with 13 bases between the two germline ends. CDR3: CASSYLGQTVYEQYF. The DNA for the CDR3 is TGTGCCAGCAGTTACTTAGGACAGACGGTCTACGAGCAGTACTTC.

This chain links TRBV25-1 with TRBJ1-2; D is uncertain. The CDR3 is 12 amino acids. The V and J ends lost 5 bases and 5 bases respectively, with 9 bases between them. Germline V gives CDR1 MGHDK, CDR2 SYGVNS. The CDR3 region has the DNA TGTGCCAGCAGTTCTCAGGCGTATGGCTACACCTTC. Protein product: CASSSQAYGYTF.

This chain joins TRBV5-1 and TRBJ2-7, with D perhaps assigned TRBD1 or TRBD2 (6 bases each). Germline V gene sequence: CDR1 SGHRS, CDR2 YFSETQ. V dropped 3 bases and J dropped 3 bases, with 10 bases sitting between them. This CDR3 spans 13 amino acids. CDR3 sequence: CASSSGEVYEQYF. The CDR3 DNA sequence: TGCGCCAGCAGCTCAGGGGAGGTCTACGAGCAGTACTTC.

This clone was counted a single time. The CDR3 is CSVVLAGNSYNEQFF. For the CDR3, the DNA is TGCAGCGTTGTTCTAGCGGGAAACTCCTACAATGAGCAGTTCTTC. V and J are TRBV29-1 and TRBJ2-1; TRBD2 matches 9 bases. The V gene's germline CDR1 is SQVTM and CDR2 ANQGSEA. The V segment lost 4 bases and the J segment 0 bases; nucleotides outside the gene matches: 4. The CDR3 loop spans 15 amino acids.

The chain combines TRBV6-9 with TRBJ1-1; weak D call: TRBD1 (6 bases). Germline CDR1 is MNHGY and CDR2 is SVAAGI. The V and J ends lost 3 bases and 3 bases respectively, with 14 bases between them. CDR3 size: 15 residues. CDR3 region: CASSYVTGPDTEAFF. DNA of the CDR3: TGTGCCAGCAGTTACGTGACAGGCCCCGACACTGAAGCTTTCTTT.

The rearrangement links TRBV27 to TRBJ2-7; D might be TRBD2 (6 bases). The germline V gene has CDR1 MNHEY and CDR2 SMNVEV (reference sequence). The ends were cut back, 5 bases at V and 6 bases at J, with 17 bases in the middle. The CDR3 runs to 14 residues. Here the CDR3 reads CASSPELGGFEQYF. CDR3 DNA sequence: TGTGCCAGCAGTCCCGAATTAGGAGGGTTCGAGCAGTACTTC.

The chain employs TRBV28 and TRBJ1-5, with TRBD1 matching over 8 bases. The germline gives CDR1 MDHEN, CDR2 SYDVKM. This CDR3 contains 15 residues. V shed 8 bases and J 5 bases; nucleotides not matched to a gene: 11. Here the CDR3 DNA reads TGTGCCAGCCGATTCCAGGGACAGGATGATCAGCCCCAGCATTTT. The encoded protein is CASRFQGQDDQPQHF.

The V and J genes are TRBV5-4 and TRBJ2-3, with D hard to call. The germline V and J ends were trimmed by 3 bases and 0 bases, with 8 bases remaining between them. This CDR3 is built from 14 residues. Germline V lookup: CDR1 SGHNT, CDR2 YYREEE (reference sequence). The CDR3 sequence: CASSSPLSTDTQYF. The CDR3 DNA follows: TGTGCCAGCAGCTCCCCTCTGAGCACAGATACGCAGTATTTT.

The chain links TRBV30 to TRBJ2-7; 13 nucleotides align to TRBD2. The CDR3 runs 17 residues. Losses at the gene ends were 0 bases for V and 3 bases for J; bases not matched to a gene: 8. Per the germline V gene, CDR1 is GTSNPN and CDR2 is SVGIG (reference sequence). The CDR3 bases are TGTGCCTGGAGTGTGTATCCTGGGACTAGCGGGAACTACGAGCAGTACTTC. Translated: CAWSVYPGTSGNYEQYF.

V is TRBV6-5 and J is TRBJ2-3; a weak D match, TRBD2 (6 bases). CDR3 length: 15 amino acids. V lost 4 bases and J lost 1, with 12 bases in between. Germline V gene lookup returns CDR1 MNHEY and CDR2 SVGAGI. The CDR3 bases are TGTGCCAGCAGTTCCATACTAGCCGGCACAGATACGCAGTATTTT. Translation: CASSSILAGTDTQYF.

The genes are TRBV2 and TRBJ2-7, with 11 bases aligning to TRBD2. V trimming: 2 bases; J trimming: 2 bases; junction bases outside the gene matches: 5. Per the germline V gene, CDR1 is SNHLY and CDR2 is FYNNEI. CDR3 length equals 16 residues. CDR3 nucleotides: TGTGCCAGCAGTGAATTAGGACTAGCGGGCACCTACGAGCAGTACTTC. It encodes CASSELGLAGTYEQYF. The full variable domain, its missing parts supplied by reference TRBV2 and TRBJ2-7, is EPEVTQTPSHQVTQMGQEVILRCVPISNHLYFYWYRQILGQKVEFLVSFYNNEISEKSEIFDDQFSVERPDGSNFTLKIRSTKLEDSAMYFCASSELGLAGTYEQYFGPGTRLTVT.

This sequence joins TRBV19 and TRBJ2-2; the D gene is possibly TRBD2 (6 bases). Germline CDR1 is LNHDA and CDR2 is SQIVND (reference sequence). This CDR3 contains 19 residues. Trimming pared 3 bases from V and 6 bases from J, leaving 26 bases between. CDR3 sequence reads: CASSMVLGLGQVGAGELFF. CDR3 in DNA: TGTGCCAGTAGTATGGTTTTGGGACTTGGTCAGGTCGGCGCCGGGGAGCTGTTTTTT.

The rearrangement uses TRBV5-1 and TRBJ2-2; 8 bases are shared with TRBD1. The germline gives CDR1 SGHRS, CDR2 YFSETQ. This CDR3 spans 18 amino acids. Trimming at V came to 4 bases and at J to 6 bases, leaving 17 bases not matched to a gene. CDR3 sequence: CASSPRPLGQGESGELFF. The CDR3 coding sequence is TGCGCCAGCAGCCCCAGGCCCTTAGGACAGGGTGAATCCGGGGAGCTGTTTTTT.

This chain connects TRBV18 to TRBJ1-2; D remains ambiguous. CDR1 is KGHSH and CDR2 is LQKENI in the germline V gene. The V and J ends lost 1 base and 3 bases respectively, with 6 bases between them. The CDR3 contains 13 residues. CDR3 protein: CASSPQVDYGYTF. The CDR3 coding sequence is TGTGCCAGCTCACCACAGGTCGACTATGGCTACACCTTC. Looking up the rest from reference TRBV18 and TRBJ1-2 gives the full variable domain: NAGVMQNPRHLVRRRGQEARLRCSPMKGHSHVYWYRQLPEEGLKFMVYLQKENIIDESGMPKERFSAEFPKEGPSILRIQQVVRGDSAAYFCASSPQVDYGYTFGSGTRLTVV.

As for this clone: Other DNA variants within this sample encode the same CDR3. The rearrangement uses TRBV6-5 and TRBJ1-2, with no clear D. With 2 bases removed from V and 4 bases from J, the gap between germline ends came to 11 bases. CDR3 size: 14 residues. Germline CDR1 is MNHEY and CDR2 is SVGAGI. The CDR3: CASSYGGQPYGYTF. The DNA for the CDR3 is TGTGCCAGCAGTTACGGAGGTCAGCCCTATGGCTACACCTTC.

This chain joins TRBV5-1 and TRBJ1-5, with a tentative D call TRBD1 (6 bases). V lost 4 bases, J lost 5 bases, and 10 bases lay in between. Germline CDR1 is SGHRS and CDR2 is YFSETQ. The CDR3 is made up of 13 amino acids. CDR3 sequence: CASSLGQHQPQHF. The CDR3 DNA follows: TGCGCCAGCAGCCTAGGACAGCATCAGCCCCAGCATTTT.

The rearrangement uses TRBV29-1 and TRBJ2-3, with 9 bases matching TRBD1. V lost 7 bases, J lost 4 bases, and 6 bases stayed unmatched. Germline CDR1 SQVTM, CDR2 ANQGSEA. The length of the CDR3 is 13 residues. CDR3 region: CSAPTGGADTQYF. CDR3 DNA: TGCAGCGCCCCGACAGGGGGAGCAGATACGCAGTATTTT.

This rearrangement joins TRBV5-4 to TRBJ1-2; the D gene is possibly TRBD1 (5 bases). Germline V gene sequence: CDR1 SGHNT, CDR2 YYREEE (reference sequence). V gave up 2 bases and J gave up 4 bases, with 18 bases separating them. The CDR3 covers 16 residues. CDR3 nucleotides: TGTGCCAGCAGCTTTGGGGCAGGCGCGGGGGGCTATGGCTACACCTTC. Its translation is CASSFGAGAGGYGYTF.

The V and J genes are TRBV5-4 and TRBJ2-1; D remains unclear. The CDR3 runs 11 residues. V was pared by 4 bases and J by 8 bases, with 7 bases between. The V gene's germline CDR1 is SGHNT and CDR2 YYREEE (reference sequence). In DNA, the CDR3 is TGTGCCAGCAGCCTTACAGATGAGCAGTTCTTC. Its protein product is CASSLTDEQFF.

CDR3 DNA: TGTGCCTGGAGTGTATGGGGATCTGGAAACACCATATATTTT. Translated, it gives CAWSVWGSGNTIYF. The chain combines TRBV30 with TRBJ1-3; D gene ambiguous. The germline V and J ends were trimmed by 0 bases and 1 base, with 7 bases remaining between them. The CDR3 has 14 residues. CDR1 GTSNPN and CDR2 SVGIG come from the germline V gene (reference sequence).

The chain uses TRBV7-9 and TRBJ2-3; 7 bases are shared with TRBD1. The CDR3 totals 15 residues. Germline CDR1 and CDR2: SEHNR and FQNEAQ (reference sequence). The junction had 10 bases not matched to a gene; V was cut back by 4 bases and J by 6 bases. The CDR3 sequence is CASSSTGTDKDTQYF. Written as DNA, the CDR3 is TGTGCCAGCAGCTCGACGGGGACAGACAAGGATACGCAGTATTTT.

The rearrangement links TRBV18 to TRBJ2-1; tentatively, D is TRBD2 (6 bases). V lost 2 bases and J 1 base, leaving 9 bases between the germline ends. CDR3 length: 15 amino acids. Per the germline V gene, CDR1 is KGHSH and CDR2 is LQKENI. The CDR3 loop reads CASSPSRGSYNEQFF. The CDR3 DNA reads TGTGCCAGCTCACCATCGCGGGGTTCCTACAATGAGCAGTTCTTC.

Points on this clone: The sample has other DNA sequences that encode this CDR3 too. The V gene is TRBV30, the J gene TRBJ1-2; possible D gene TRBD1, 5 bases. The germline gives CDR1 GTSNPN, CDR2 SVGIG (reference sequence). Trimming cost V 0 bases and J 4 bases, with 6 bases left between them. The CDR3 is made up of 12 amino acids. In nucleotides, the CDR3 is TGTGCCTGGAGTGTCCAGGGCTATGGCTACACCTTC. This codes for CAWSVQGYGYTF.

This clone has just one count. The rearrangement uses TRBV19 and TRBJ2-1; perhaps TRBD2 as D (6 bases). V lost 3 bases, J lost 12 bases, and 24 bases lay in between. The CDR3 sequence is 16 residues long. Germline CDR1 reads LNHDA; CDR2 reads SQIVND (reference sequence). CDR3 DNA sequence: TGTGCCAGTAGTATGGATACCGGGACTCTCCTTGGGGGGCAGTTCTTC. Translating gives CASSMDTGTLLGGQFF.

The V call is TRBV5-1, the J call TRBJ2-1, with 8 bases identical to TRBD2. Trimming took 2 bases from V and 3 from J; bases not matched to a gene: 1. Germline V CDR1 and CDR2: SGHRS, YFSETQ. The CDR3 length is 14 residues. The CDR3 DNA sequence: TGCGCCAGCAGCTTAAGCGGGAGCTACAATGAGCAGTTCTTC. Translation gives CASSLSGSYNEQFF.

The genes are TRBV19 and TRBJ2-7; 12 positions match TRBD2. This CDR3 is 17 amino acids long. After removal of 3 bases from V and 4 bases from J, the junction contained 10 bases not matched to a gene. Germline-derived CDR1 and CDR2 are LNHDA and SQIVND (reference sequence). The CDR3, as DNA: TGTGCCAGTAGTATGGCAACGACTAGCGGGAGTTGGTACGAGCAGTACTTC. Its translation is CASSMATTSGSWYEQYF.